Listed below are T cell receptor beta chains from one sample, sequenced in a study of Ad26.COV2.S vaccination and SARS-CoV-2 variants. Sequencing used immunoSEQ multiplex PCR; TCRdb keeps in-frame clones, though not all of them. Of about 330,000 clones in the sample, almost 90% were seen once. This specimen was peripheral blood, taken in a trial of Ad26.COV2.S vaccine versus placebo. The receptors stem from a person aged 18-65 years who received the Ad26.COV2.S COVID-19 vaccine or a placebo. Both conserved end residues are part of each CDR3. A D gene is named only where the DNA matches it firmly. Some rows mark clone size as missing; the rest say once, few, many or name a class of expanded clone.

D gene: TRBD1
clone size: -
J gene: TRBJ2-7
V gene: TRBV24-1
CDR3 DNA: TGTGCCACCAGTGAACGACAGGGTAAGGGCGAGCAGTACTTC
CDR3 protein: CATSERQGKGEQYF

D gene: TRBD2
clone size: -
J gene: TRBJ2-1
V gene: TRBV19
CDR3 DNA: TGTGCCAGTAGCCCCATAGCGGGAGACCCGCTCAGCTCGAGCGAGCAGTTCTTC
CDR3 protein: CASSPIAGDPLSSSEQFF

D gene: TRBD1
clone size: few
J gene: TRBJ1-2
V gene: TRBV6-5
CDR3 DNA: TGTGCCAGTAGCCAGGGGGCGCTTGGTTTCAATGGCTACACCTTC
CDR3 protein: CASSQGALGFNGYTF

D gene: -
clone size: -
J gene: TRBJ2-7
V gene: TRBV6-2/TRBV6-3
CDR3 DNA: TGTGCCAGCAGTTACGGCGCCACGCGGCCAACCGAGCAGTACTTC
CDR3 protein: CASSYGATRPTEQYF

D gene: -
clone size: -
J gene: TRBJ1-1
V gene: TRBV6-5
CDR3 DNA: TGTGCCAGCAGTCCCCAAGGGGTGAACACTGAAGCTTTCTTT
CDR3 protein: CASSPQGVNTEAFF

D gene: -
clone size: -
J gene: TRBJ1-1
V gene: TRBV7-2
CDR3 DNA: TGTGCCAGCAGCCCCCGGAGGGCAGGAGGGAACACTGAAGCTTTCTTT
CDR3 protein: CASSPRRAGGNTEAFF

D gene: -
clone size: once
J gene: TRBJ2-1
V gene: TRBV6-1
CDR3 DNA: TGTGCCAGCAGTGAAGCAGGCGCCGATGAGCAGTTCTTC
CDR3 protein: CASSEAGADEQFF

D gene: -
clone size: -
J gene: TRBJ2-5
V gene: TRBV7-9
CDR3 DNA: TGTGCCAGCAGCTTAGTGATCGGCGGGGTGGAGACCCAGTACTTC
CDR3 protein: CASSLVIGGVETQYF

D gene: -
clone size: -
J gene: TRBJ1-2
V gene: TRBV29-1
CDR3 DNA: TGCAGCGTGTTGGGGGGTTCGATAGGCTACACCTTC
CDR3 protein: CSVLGGSIGYTF

D gene: -
clone size: -
J gene: TRBJ2-2
V gene: TRBV29-1
CDR3 DNA: TGCAGCGCTTCCGACCTGGGTACCGGGGAGCTGTTTTTT
CDR3 protein: CSASDLGTGELFF

D gene: TRBD1
clone size: -
J gene: TRBJ1-4
V gene: TRBV2
CDR3 DNA: TGTGCCAGCAGTGTACAGGGGGGTACGGGCGGTGGAGAAAAACTGTTTTTT
CDR3 protein: CASSVQGGTGGGEKLFF

D gene: -
clone size: -
J gene: TRBJ1-1
V gene: TRBV19
CDR3 DNA: TGTGCCAGTACCCATCTCCCCATTAATGAAGCTTTCTTT
CDR3 protein: CASTHLPINEAFF

D gene: -
clone size: -
J gene: TRBJ1-2
V gene: TRBV4-1
CDR3 DNA: TGCGCCAGCAGCCAAGGCGCCCGTATCTATGGCTACACCTTC
CDR3 protein: CASSQGARIYGYTF

D gene: TRBD1
clone size: -
J gene: TRBJ1-1
V gene: TRBV4-3
CDR3 DNA: TGCGCCAGCAGGGGACAGCGGAACACTGAAGCTTTCTTT
CDR3 protein: CASRGQRNTEAFF

D gene: -
clone size: -
J gene: TRBJ1-2
V gene: TRBV12-5
CDR3 DNA: TGTGCTAGTGGTTTACAGGGTAGTTATGGCTACACCTTC
CDR3 protein: CASGLQGSYGYTF

D gene: -
clone size: -
J gene: TRBJ2-3
V gene: TRBV7-2
CDR3 DNA: TGTGCCAGCACCAGAGGGGACTTTACTACAGATACGCAGTATTTT
CDR3 protein: CASTRGDFTTDTQYF

D gene: -
clone size: once
J gene: TRBJ2-5
V gene: TRBV10-3
CDR3 DNA: TGTGCCATCAGTGGGGATACTGGGGAGACCCAGTACTTC
CDR3 protein: CAISGDTGETQYF

D gene: TRBD1
clone size: -
J gene: TRBJ2-3
V gene: TRBV18
CDR3 DNA: TGTGCCAGCTCCACAGGGGGTAATGTCGCAGATACGCAGTATTTT
CDR3 protein: CASSTGGNVADTQYF

D gene: -
clone size: -
J gene: TRBJ2-1
V gene: TRBV9
CDR3 DNA: TGTGCCAGCAGCGGGGGATCCTTCAATGAGCAGTTCTTC
CDR3 protein: CASSGGSFNEQFF

D gene: TRBD1
clone size: -
J gene: TRBJ1-5
V gene: TRBV6-4
CDR3 DNA: TGTGCCAGCAACGACAGGGGGAGCAATCAGCCCCAGCATTTT
CDR3 protein: CASNDRGSNQPQHF

D gene: -
clone size: -
J gene: TRBJ1-2
V gene: TRBV7-2
CDR3 DNA: TGTGCCAGCAGCCCTACGAGGGGGAACTATGGCTACACCTTC
CDR3 protein: CASSPTRGNYGYTF

D gene: TRBD2
clone size: once
J gene: TRBJ2-3
V gene: TRBV4-3
CDR3 DNA: TGCGCCAGCAGCCAAGATGGGGGGGTCGGTGATACGCAGTATTTT
CDR3 protein: CASSQDGGVGDTQYF

D gene: -
clone size: -
J gene: TRBJ2-3
V gene: TRBV5-1
CDR3 DNA: TGCGCCAGCAAAACGACGGTGATAATCACAGATACGCAGTATTTT
CDR3 protein: CASKTTVIITDTQYF

D gene: -
clone size: -
J gene: TRBJ1-1
V gene: TRBV9
CDR3 DNA: TGTGCCAGCAGCGTAGGGGGCATAGACACTGAAGCTTTCTTT
CDR3 protein: CASSVGGIDTEAFF

D gene: -
clone size: -
J gene: TRBJ1-1
V gene: TRBV30
CDR3 DNA: TGTGCCTGGAGTGGGGAGGGGACTGAAGCTTTCTTT
CDR3 protein: CAWSGEGTEAFF

D gene: TRBD1
clone size: -
J gene: TRBJ2-2
V gene: TRBV19
CDR3 DNA: TGTGCCAGTCAGACGTCCGGGACAGGGGGTTCCGGGGAGCTGTTTTTT
CDR3 protein: CASQTSGTGGSGELFF

D gene: -
clone size: -
J gene: TRBJ1-1
V gene: TRBV18
CDR3 DNA: TGTGCCAGCTCACCGGGGACTGGCCCCGAAGCTTTCTTT
CDR3 protein: CASSPGTGPEAFF

D gene: -
clone size: -
J gene: TRBJ1-1
V gene: TRBV9
CDR3 DNA: TGTGCCAGCAGCCCTTACCCCCAATTGAACACTGAAGCTTTCTTT
CDR3 protein: CASSPYPQLNTEAFF

D gene: TRBD1
clone size: -
J gene: TRBJ2-5
V gene: TRBV12-3/TRBV12-4
CDR3 DNA: TGTGCCAGCAGTCGGACAGGAGAGACCCAGTACTTC
CDR3 protein: CASSRTGETQYF

D gene: -
clone size: once
J gene: TRBJ1-1
V gene: TRBV19
CDR3 DNA: TGTGCCAGTAGTGACAGGCCGAACACTGAAGCTTTCTTT
CDR3 protein: CASSDRPNTEAFF

D gene: -
clone size: -
J gene: TRBJ2-1
V gene: TRBV5-1
CDR3 DNA: TGCGCCAGCAGCTTCGGGATTCTGGGGTACAATGAGCAGTTCTTC
CDR3 protein: CASSFGILGYNEQFF

D gene: -
clone size: -
J gene: TRBJ1-1
V gene: TRBV7-9
CDR3 DNA: TGTGCCAGCAGCTACTTGGGGTCCCTGGGCACTGAAGCTTTCTTT
CDR3 protein: CASSYLGSLGTEAFF

D gene: TRBD2
clone size: -
J gene: TRBJ2-1
V gene: TRBV9
CDR3 DNA: TGTGCCAGCAGCGTAGTCCCAGCGGGAGGACACAATGAGCAGTTCTTC
CDR3 protein: CASSVVPAGGHNEQFF

D gene: TRBD2
clone size: few
J gene: TRBJ2-1
V gene: TRBV7-9
CDR3 DNA: TGTGCCAGCAGCCCTCACGGGGGGGGCTCCTACAATGAGCAGTTCTTC
CDR3 protein: CASSPHGGGSYNEQFF

D gene: -
clone size: -
J gene: TRBJ1-1
V gene: TRBV4-3
CDR3 DNA: TGCGCCAGCAGCCCGGAAATGAACACTGAAGCTTTCTTT
CDR3 protein: CASSPEMNTEAFF

D gene: TRBD1
clone size: -
J gene: TRBJ1-1
V gene: TRBV6-5
CDR3 DNA: TGTGCCAGCAGTTCCCACTTGACAGGGACTGAAGCTTTCTTT
CDR3 protein: CASSSHLTGTEAFF

D gene: -
clone size: -
J gene: TRBJ1-4
V gene: TRBV27
CDR3 DNA: TGTGCCAGCAGCCCTCGCCTGCGGGTTTCTAATGAAAAACTGTTTTTT
CDR3 protein: CASSPRLRVSNEKLFF

D gene: TRBD2
clone size: -
J gene: TRBJ2-5
V gene: TRBV19
CDR3 DNA: TGTGCCAGTAGTATAGATTGGGCTAGCGGGACCCAAGAGACCCAGTACTTC
CDR3 protein: CASSIDWASGTQETQYF

D gene: -
clone size: few
J gene: TRBJ1-3
V gene: TRBV4-1
CDR3 DNA: TGCGCCAGCAGTCTGGGGAGGGGAAGAACCTCCGGAAACACCATATATTTT
CDR3 protein: CASSLGRGRTSGNTIYF

D gene: TRBD2
clone size: -
J gene: TRBJ2-7
V gene: TRBV7-6
CDR3 DNA: TGTGCCAGCAGCTTGAGCGGGGGGGTTTACGAGCAGTACTTC
CDR3 protein: CASSLSGGVYEQYF

D gene: TRBD1
clone size: -
J gene: TRBJ2-2
V gene: TRBV27
CDR3 DNA: TGTGCCAGCAGTTCGACAGGGACCGGGGAGCTGTTTTTT
CDR3 protein: CASSSTGTGELFF

D gene: TRBD1
clone size: -
J gene: TRBJ1-2
V gene: TRBV11-2
CDR3 DNA: TGTGCCAGCAGCTTAGATCTCACAGGGGTGGGCTACACCTTC
CDR3 protein: CASSLDLTGVGYTF

D gene: -
clone size: -
J gene: TRBJ1-1
V gene: TRBV7-9
CDR3 DNA: TGTGCCAGCAGCTTAGCGTCTCCAGTGCTATCCAATGAAGCTTTCTTT
CDR3 protein: CASSLASPVLSNEAFF

D gene: -
clone size: once
J gene: TRBJ2-3
V gene: TRBV19
CDR3 DNA: TGTGCCAGTAGTATAGCTACCCTCGCAGATACGCAGTATTTT
CDR3 protein: CASSIATLADTQYF